What follows describes a single T cell receptor beta chain. The sample is drawn from a study of blood T cell repertoires in COVID-19. Study information: From the United States, Italy and Spain came samples of acute and convalescent COVID-19.

Ages ranged from roughly 18 to 100 years, with residence in approximately 23 US areas. Exposed enrollees had met someone with a PCR-confirmed or clinician-diagnosed COVID-19 case at some point within the 2 weeks before study entry. Deletions cut 5 bases from V and 1 base from J, with 6 bases between. The germline V gene has CDR1 SGHDN and CDR2 FVKESK. The CDR3 is made up of 13 amino acids. The repertoire was sequenced with immunoSEQ multiplex PCR; TCRdb's copy has only in-frame clones and lacks some. The sample includes 200,000 to 250,000 clones, roughly four fifths of them seen just once. The sequence was collected from a woman aged 45-65 years who had been exposed to COVID-19. Sequenced material: PBMCs or T cells enriched from blood (not recorded which). The genes are TRBV14 and TRBJ2-1; maybe TRBD1 (6 bases). CDR3: CASSTGSYNEQFF. CDR3 DNA sequence: TGTGCCAGCAGCACAGGGTCCTACAATGAGCAGTTCTTC.